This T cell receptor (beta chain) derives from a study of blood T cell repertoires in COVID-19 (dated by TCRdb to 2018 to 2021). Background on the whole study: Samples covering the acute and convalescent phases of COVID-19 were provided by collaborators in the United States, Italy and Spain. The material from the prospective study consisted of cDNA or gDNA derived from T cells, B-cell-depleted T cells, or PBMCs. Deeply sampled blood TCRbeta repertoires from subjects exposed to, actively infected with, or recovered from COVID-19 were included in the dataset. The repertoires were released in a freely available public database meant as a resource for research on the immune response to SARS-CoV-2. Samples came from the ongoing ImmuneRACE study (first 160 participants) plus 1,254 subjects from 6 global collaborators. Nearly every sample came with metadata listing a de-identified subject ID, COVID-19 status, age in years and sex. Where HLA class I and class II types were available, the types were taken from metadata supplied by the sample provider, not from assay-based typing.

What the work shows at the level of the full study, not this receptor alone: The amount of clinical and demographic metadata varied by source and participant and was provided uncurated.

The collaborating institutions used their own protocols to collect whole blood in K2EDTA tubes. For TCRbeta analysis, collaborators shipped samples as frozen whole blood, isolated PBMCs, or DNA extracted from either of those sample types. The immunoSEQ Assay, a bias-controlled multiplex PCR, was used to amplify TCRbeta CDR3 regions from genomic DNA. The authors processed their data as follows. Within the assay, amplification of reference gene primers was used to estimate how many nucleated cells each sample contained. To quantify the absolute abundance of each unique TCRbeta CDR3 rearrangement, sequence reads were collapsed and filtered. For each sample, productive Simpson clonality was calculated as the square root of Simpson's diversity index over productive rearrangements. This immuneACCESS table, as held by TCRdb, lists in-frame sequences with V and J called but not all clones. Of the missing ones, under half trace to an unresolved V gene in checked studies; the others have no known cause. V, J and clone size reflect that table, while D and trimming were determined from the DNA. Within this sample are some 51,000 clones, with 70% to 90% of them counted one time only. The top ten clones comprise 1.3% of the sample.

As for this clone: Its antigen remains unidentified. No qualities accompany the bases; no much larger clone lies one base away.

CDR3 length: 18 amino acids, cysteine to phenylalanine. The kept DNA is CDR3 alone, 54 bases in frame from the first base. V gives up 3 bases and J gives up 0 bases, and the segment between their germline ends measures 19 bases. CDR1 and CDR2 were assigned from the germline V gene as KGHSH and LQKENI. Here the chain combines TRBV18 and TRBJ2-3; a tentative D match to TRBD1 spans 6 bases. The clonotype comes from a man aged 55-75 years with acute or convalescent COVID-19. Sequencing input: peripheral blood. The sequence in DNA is TGTGCCAGCTCACCCATCATAGTGACAGGCTCAAGCACAGATACGCAGTATTTT. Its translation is CASSPIIVTGSSTDTQYF.